A single T cell receptor beta chain is shown here with its context. The record originates from a study of cytotoxic CD8 clonotypes in ibrutinib-treated CLL. This CDR3 spans 12 amino acids. In germline, CDR1 is SNHLY, CDR2 FYNNEI. Trimming took off 6 bases at V and 3 bases at J, with 6 bases between the two ends. Some clones are missing from TCRdb's copy, which holds only in-frame ones; the method was immunoSEQ multiplex PCR. The table records over 100,000 clones, 80% to 90% of them present only once. J is TRBJ1-5 and V is TRBV2; D uncertain. The sequence came from a human donor with chronic lymphocytic leukemia. The sample consisted of PBMCs, taken after 24 months of ibrutinib treatment. This CDR3 is CASSGNNQPQHF. In nucleotides, the CDR3 is TGTGCCAGCAGCGGAAACAATCAGCCCCAGCATTTT.